This entry lists 8 T cell receptor beta chains sequenced from one sample in a study of cytomegalovirus exposure and HLA in healthy donors. Data came from immunoSEQ multiplex PCR; TCRdb stores just in-frame clones and leaves some out. The sample consists of about 73,000 clones, 94% of them appearing once. Sequencing was done on a sample of PBMCs. The receptor set was obtained from a woman aged 18 to 35 in good health and CMV-seronegative.

V gene TRBV7-9 combines with J gene TRBJ1-1; D remains ambiguous. Looked up from germline, CDR1 is SEHNR and CDR2 is FQNEAQ (reference sequence). This CDR3 has 15 residues. Trimming left V 3 bases short and J 1 base short, with 12 bases between. The chain's CDR3 is CASSLGWTKNTEAFF. The CDR3 DNA sequence: TGTGCCAGCAGCTTGGGTTGGACTAAGAACACTGAAGCTTTCTTT. Together with reference TRBV7-9 and TRBJ1-1, the CDR3 gives the full variable domain: DTGVSQNPRHKITKRGQNVTFRCDPISEHNRLYWYRQTLGQGPEFLTYFQNEAQLEKSRLLSDRFSAERPKGSFSTLEIQRTEQGDSAMYLCASSLGWTKNTEAFFGQGTRLTVV.

As regards this clone: The sample has other DNA sequences that encode this CDR3 too. V gene TRBV6-5 combines with J gene TRBJ1-2, with D perhaps matching TRBD1 (6 bases). This CDR3 is built from 14 residues. V lost 3 bases and J 4 bases, leaving 12 bases between the germline ends. CDR1 MNHEY and CDR2 SVGAGI come from the germline V gene. CDR3 DNA: TGTGCCAGCAGTTATCTAGGACAGTCCTATGGCTACACCTTC. Translation: CASSYLGQSYGYTF.

The chain has TRBV18 and TRBJ2-2; 10 bases fit TRBD2. V dropped 3 bases and J dropped 2; count of bases not matched to a gene: 6. This CDR3 spans 17 amino acids. In germline, CDR1 is KGHSH, CDR2 LQKENI. CDR3 in DNA: TGTGCCAGCTCACCTTGGACTAGCGGCCCAAACACCGGGGAGCTGTTTTTT. Amino acid sequence: CASSPWTSGPNTGELFF.

The V call is TRBV21-1, the J call TRBJ2-7; the D call in the table, TRBD2, was not verified against the DNA. TRBV21-1 constitutes a pseudogene. CDR3 length: 17 residues. The CDR3: CASRIGQSGGSSYEQYF. CDR3 nucleotides: TGTGCCAGCAGGATCGGACAAAGCGGGGGAAGCTCCTACGAGCAGTACTTC.

The chain is built from TRBV6-4 and TRBJ2-1; 7 bases align to TRBD1. V trimming: 10 bases; J trimming: 6 bases; junction bases outside the gene matches: 12. Germline V CDR1 and CDR2: MRHNA, SNTAGT. The CDR3 length is 14 residues. The CDR3 spells CATTPKGDSNEQFF. In nucleotides, the CDR3 is TGTGCCACCACGCCGAAGGGGGACAGCAATGAGCAGTTCTTC.

The V gene is TRBV7-3, the J gene TRBJ2-3, with TRBD2 identical over 13 bases. The CDR3 contains 18 residues. CDR1 is SGHTA, CDR2 FQGTGA, per germline. The trim removed 4 bases at V and 1 base at J, leaving 8 bases unmatched. The DNA for the CDR3 is TGTGCCAGCAGCTCCGGAATAGGGACTAGCGGGGGCACAGATACGCAGTATTTT. Amino acids: CASSSGIGTSGGTDTQYF. The full variable domain, completed using reference TRBV7-3 and TRBJ2-3, is GAGVSQTPSNKVTEKGKYVELRCDPISGHTALYWYRQSLGQGPEFLIYFQGTGAADDSGLPNDRFFAVRPEGSVSTLKIQRTERGDSAVYLCASSSGIGTSGGTDTQYFGPGTRLTVL.

This chain links TRBV27 with TRBJ1-2, with 12 bases identical to TRBD1. CDR3 size: 15 residues. Trimming cost V 5 bases and J 6 bases; bases outside gene matches: 7. The germline gives CDR1 MNHEY, CDR2 SMNVEV (reference sequence). In DNA, the CDR3 is TGTGCCAGCAGTGGGGACAGGGGGCGTTACGATGGCTACACCTTC. It specifies CASSGDRGRYDGYTF.

The J gene is TRBJ2-1, the V gene TRBV5-1, with 9 bases matching TRBD1. The CDR3 runs to 13 residues. The V gene end was trimmed by 1 base and the J gene end by 10 bases; junction bases not matched to a gene: 3. Germline V lookup: CDR1 SGHRS, CDR2 YFSETQ. CDR3 DNA sequence: TGCGCCAGCAGCTTGCTGGACAGGGGAGAGCAGTTCTTC. It encodes CASSLLDRGEQFF. The entire variable domain, with the rest obtained from reference TRBV5-1 and TRBJ2-1, is as follows: KAGVTQTPRYLIKTRGQQVTLSCSPISGHRSVSWYQQTPGQGLQFLFEYFSETQRNKGNFPGRFSGRQFSNSRSEMNVSTLELGDSALYLCASSLLDRGEQFFGPGTRLTVL.